These T cell receptor beta chains were read from a single sample in a study of T cell repertoires in cytomegalovirus infection. Antigens of these TCRs are unknown. TCRdb passed the reads through MiXCR, listing each CDR3 protein once. The data contain around 110,000 distinct CDR3 sequences, about 9.5% of them singletons. The sequenced sample consisted of PBMCs, sequenced either directly or after in vitro stimulation (not recorded which). Source of these receptors: a human donor in good health (CMV status not recorded). Some clones in this sample may be carry-over from other donors' samples. Both conserved end residues are part of each CDR3. Fields, in order: J gene, V gene, CDR3 length, clone size, D gene, CDR3 DNA, CDR3 protein. A D gene is named only where the DNA matches it firmly. Expanded clones get a size class; other rows say once, few or many, or leave the size out.

J gene: TRBJ1-2
V gene: TRBV28
CDR3 length: 13
clone size: many
D gene: TRBD1
CDR3 DNA: TGTGCCAGCGGTCAGGGGGCAGTGAGAGGCTACACCTTC
CDR3 protein: CASGQGAVRGYTF

J gene: TRBJ2-1
V gene: TRBV7-6
CDR3 length: 14
clone size: many
D gene: NA
CDR3 DNA: TGTGCCAGCAGCTTAGCCTTAGTGGGCCGGGAGCAGTTCTTC
CDR3 protein: CASSLALVGREQFF

J gene: TRBJ1-2
V gene: TRBV11-3
CDR3 length: 13
clone size: many
D gene: TRBD1
CDR3 DNA: TGTGCCAGCAGCCTGGGACAGGGTCGTGGCTACACCTTC
CDR3 protein: CASSLGQGRGYTF

J gene: TRBJ2-5
V gene: TRBV25-1
CDR3 length: 15
clone size: few
D gene: TRBD2
CDR3 DNA: TGTGCCAGCAGTGAGTCAGGACTAGCGGAAGAGACCCAGTACTTC
CDR3 protein: CASSESGLAEETQYF

J gene: TRBJ2-7
V gene: TRBV11-2
CDR3 length: 15
clone size: many
D gene: TRBD1
CDR3 DNA: TGTGCCAGCAGGTCCGGGACAGGGGGCTCCTACGAGCAGTACTTC
CDR3 protein: CASRSGTGGSYEQYF

J gene: TRBJ1-5
V gene: TRBV15
CDR3 length: 15
clone size: NA
D gene: NA
CDR3 DNA: TGTGCCACCAGCAGAGTGAACAGGGCCGATCAGCCCCAGCATTTT
CDR3 protein: CATSRVNRADQPQHF

J gene: TRBJ2-7
V gene: TRBV7-2
CDR3 length: 17
clone size: many
D gene: NA
CDR3 DNA: TGTGCCAGCAGCTTAGAAGATGGGCCGGGGACAACCTACGAGCAGTACTTC
CDR3 protein: CASSLEDGPGTTYEQYF

J gene: TRBJ2-1
V gene: TRBV7-9
CDR3 length: 14
clone size: few
D gene: NA
CDR3 DNA: TGTGCCAGCAGCTTAGCTTGGACAGTCAATGAGCAGTTCTTC
CDR3 protein: CASSLAWTVNEQFF

J gene: TRBJ2-1
V gene: TRBV6-2/TRBV6-3
CDR3 length: 16
clone size: many
D gene: TRBD2
CDR3 DNA: TGTGCCAGCAGTTACTCTCAAGCGGGAGGGCTAGATGAGCAGTTCTTC
CDR3 protein: CASSYSQAGGLDEQFF

J gene: TRBJ1-1
V gene: TRBV7-9
CDR3 length: 12
clone size: NA
D gene: NA
CDR3 DNA: TGTGCCAGCGGGGGAGGGTGGACTGAAGCTTTCTTT
CDR3 protein: CASGGGWTEAFF

J gene: TRBJ2-1
V gene: TRBV10-3
CDR3 length: 11
clone size: few
D gene: NA
CDR3 DNA: TGTGCCATGGGGGCCGGGGTTGAGCAGTTCTTC
CDR3 protein: CAMGAGVEQFF

J gene: TRBJ1-5
V gene: TRBV7-2
CDR3 length: 12
clone size: NA
D gene: NA
CDR3 DNA: TGTGCCAGCAGCTCCACCCGGCAGCCCCAGCATTTT
CDR3 protein: CASSSTRQPQHF

J gene: TRBJ2-1
V gene: TRBV11-2
CDR3 length: 16
clone size: NA
D gene: NA
CDR3 DNA: TGTGCCAGCAGCCTTGGGAGTTGGCGGGACTACAATGAGCAGTTCTTC
CDR3 protein: CASSLGSWRDYNEQFF

J gene: TRBJ2-3
V gene: TRBV28
CDR3 length: 16
clone size: many
D gene: TRBD1
CDR3 DNA: TGTGCCAGCAGTTTAGACGGGACAGGGCGGCTAGATACGCAGTATTTT
CDR3 protein: CASSLDGTGRLDTQYF

J gene: TRBJ2-1
V gene: TRBV14
CDR3 length: 15
clone size: many
D gene: NA
CDR3 DNA: TGTGCCAGCAGCCATGGACTATACTCCTACAATGAGCAGTTCTTC
CDR3 protein: CASSHGLYSYNEQFF

J gene: TRBJ1-2
V gene: TRBV27
CDR3 length: 14
clone size: many
D gene: NA
CDR3 DNA: TGTGCCAGCAGTTTTCACCCTCCTAACTATGGCTACACCTTC
CDR3 protein: CASSFHPPNYGYTF

J gene: TRBJ2-1
V gene: TRBV18
CDR3 length: 15
clone size: many
D gene: NA
CDR3 DNA: TGTGCCAGCTCAGAACTAGAGGTCCCCAATGGTGAGCAGTTCTTC
CDR3 protein: CASSELEVPNGEQFF

J gene: TRBJ2-1
V gene: TRBV14
CDR3 length: 16
clone size: NA
D gene: NA
CDR3 DNA: TGTGCCAGCAGCCCCAACGGTTCAGTACTGTACAATGAGCAGTTCTTC
CDR3 protein: CASSPNGSVLYNEQFF

J gene: TRBJ2-4
V gene: TRBV29-1
CDR3 length: 17
clone size: many
D gene: NA
CDR3 DNA: TGCAGCGTTGCCCCAGAAACAGGGCCGGGAGCCAAAAACATTCAGTACTTC
CDR3 protein: CSVAPETGPGAKNIQYF

J gene: TRBJ1-4
V gene: TRBV10-3
CDR3 length: 13
clone size: few
D gene: TRBD1
CDR3 DNA: TGTGCCATCAAAGGGACAGTAAATGAAAAACTGTTTTTT
CDR3 protein: CAIKGTVNEKLFF

J gene: TRBJ2-1
V gene: TRBV11-2
CDR3 length: 14
clone size: NA
D gene: TRBD2
CDR3 DNA: TGTGCCAGCAGGGGAGGGCGTACCTACAATGAGCAGTTCTTC
CDR3 protein: CASRGGRTYNEQFF

J gene: TRBJ2-1
V gene: TRBV5-4
CDR3 length: 17
clone size: NA
D gene: TRBD2
CDR3 DNA: TGTGCCAGCAGCTTGATGGGACGGACTAGCGGGATAGATGAGCAGTTCTTC
CDR3 protein: CASSLMGRTSGIDEQFF

J gene: TRBJ2-6
V gene: TRBV19
CDR3 length: 16
clone size: few
D gene: NA
CDR3 DNA: TGTGCCAGTAGTACCCAGGGGACGTTTGTGGCCAACGTCCTGACTTTC
CDR3 protein: CASSTQGTFVANVLTF

J gene: TRBJ1-3
V gene: TRBV19
CDR3 length: 14
clone size: few
D gene: NA
CDR3 DNA: TGTGCCAGTACAGGGGTTCCGGGAGGAAACACCATATATTTT
CDR3 protein: CASTGVPGGNTIYF

J gene: TRBJ1-6
V gene: TRBV12-3/TRBV12-4
CDR3 length: 14
clone size: few
D gene: TRBD1
CDR3 DNA: TGTGCCAGCAGTGGACAGGGTTTGGATTCACCCCTCCACTTT
CDR3 protein: CASSGQGLDSPLHF

J gene: TRBJ2-1
V gene: TRBV12-3/TRBV12-4
CDR3 length: 18
clone size: many
D gene: TRBD2
CDR3 DNA: TGTGCCAGCAGCTATCGTGGCCCGGGACTAGTTTTTTCCAATGAGCAGTTCTTC
CDR3 protein: CASSYRGPGLVFSNEQFF

J gene: TRBJ1-5
V gene: TRBV12-3/TRBV12-4
CDR3 length: 15
clone size: NA
D gene: NA
CDR3 DNA: TGTGCCACCGGGCTCGGGGGATTGAGCAATCAGCCCCAGCATTTT
CDR3 protein: CATGLGGLSNQPQHF

J gene: TRBJ2-1
V gene: TRBV6-2/TRBV6-3
CDR3 length: 20
clone size: many
D gene: TRBD2
CDR3 DNA: TGTGCCAGCAGTTACTCGGGACAGGGGACTAGCGGGAGAGGATACAATGAGCAGTTCTTC
CDR3 protein: CASSYSGQGTSGRGYNEQFF

J gene: TRBJ2-7
V gene: TRBV15
CDR3 length: 15
clone size: NA
D gene: NA
CDR3 DNA: TGTGCCACCAGCAGAACCGCCGGGACCAACTACGAGCAGTACTTC
CDR3 protein: CATSRTAGTNYEQYF

J gene: TRBJ2-1
V gene: TRBV28
CDR3 length: 18
clone size: NA
D gene: NA
CDR3 DNA: TGTGCCAGCAGTTTATCAGCCGCGAAGACTGTCTCCTACAATGAGCAGTTCTTC
CDR3 protein: CASSLSAAKTVSYNEQFF

J gene: TRBJ1-4
V gene: TRBV7-9
CDR3 length: 15
clone size: many
D gene: TRBD1
CDR3 DNA: TGTGCCAGCAGCCTCGGACAGGGAGGTGGTGAAAAACTGTTTTTT
CDR3 protein: CASSLGQGGGEKLFF

J gene: TRBJ2-1
V gene: TRBV20-1
CDR3 length: 14
clone size: NA
D gene: TRBD2
CDR3 DNA: TGCAGTGCTAGGGCTAGCGGGAGTATCTATGAGCAGTTCTTC
CDR3 protein: CSARASGSIYEQFF

J gene: TRBJ2-1
V gene: TRBV6-2/TRBV6-3
CDR3 length: 15
clone size: many
D gene: TRBD2
CDR3 DNA: TGTGCCAGCAGTTACTCTGCTAGCGGGAGGAATGAGCAGTTCTTC
CDR3 protein: CASSYSASGRNEQFF

J gene: TRBJ2-7
V gene: TRBV4-1
CDR3 length: 15
clone size: few
D gene: NA
CDR3 DNA: TGCGCCAGCAGCCAAGTTCAATGGGACGCCTACGAGCAGTACTTC
CDR3 protein: CASSQVQWDAYEQYF

J gene: TRBJ1-1
V gene: TRBV5-6
CDR3 length: 15
clone size: few
D gene: NA
CDR3 DNA: TGTGCCAGCAGCTTTGGTGGAGGACCAAACACTGAAGCTTTCTTT
CDR3 protein: CASSFGGGPNTEAFF